This entry is about one T cell receptor (beta chain). The data stem from a study of blood T cell repertoires in COVID-19. Original handling: Researchers report that nucleated cell counts were estimated from reference gene primer amplification. Using immunoSEQ multiplex PCR, the repertoire was profiled, and TCRdb retains in-frame clones only, with some absent. That table is the source of V, J and clone size, and D and trimming were worked out from the DNA. The sample lists 300,000 to 350,000 clones; around 92% were seen once. The sequence came from a young woman who had recovered from COVID-19. The sample consisted of PBMCs or T cells enriched from blood (not recorded which).

The CDR3 protein is CASTTTGPLRDEQYF. For the CDR3, the DNA is TGTGCCAGCACCACCACCGGACCCCTCAGGGACGAGCAGTACTTC. The chain has TRBV28 and TRBJ2-7, with D perhaps TRBD1 (5 bases). This CDR3 has 15 amino acids. The V end lost 7 bases, the J end lost 5 bases, and 21 bases lay between the germline ends. CDR1 is MDHEN, CDR2 SYDVKM, per germline.